A single sample is the source of the 10 T cell receptor beta chains below, sequenced in a study of T cell responses to AZD1222 COVID-19 vaccine. Produced via immunoSEQ multiplex PCR; TCRdb's table is partial and in-frame only. The sample lists some 190,000 clones, approximately 91% occurring once. The sample in question was peripheral blood, obtained 28 days after the second AZD1222 dose. All receptors come from an adult who received the AZD1222 COVID-19 vaccine.

The chain carries TRBV4-2 and TRBJ1-3; no firm D call. The ends were cut back, 4 bases at V and 2 bases at J, with 12 bases in the middle. CDR1 and CDR2 (germline): LGHNA, YNFKEQ. The CDR3 covers 15 residues. DNA for the CDR3: TGTGCCAGCAGCCTGAATTCCGGGACTGGAAACACCATATATTTT. Encoded protein: CASSLNSGTGNTIYF.

The CDR3 loop is CASSPPKGPNTGELFF. CDR3 nucleotides: TGTGCCAGCTCACCACCGAAGGGACCGAACACCGGGGAGCTGTTTTTT. The V call is TRBV18, the J call TRBJ2-2; perhaps D is TRBD1 or TRBD2 (5 bases each). Trimming took 0 bases from V and 0 from J, leaving 8 bases between them. This CDR3 is 16 amino acids long. Looked up from germline, CDR1 is KGHSH and CDR2 is LQKENI.

The chain is built from TRBV28 and TRBJ2-1, with 10 bases that match TRBD2. This CDR3 contains 13 residues. With 3 bases clipped from V and 13 bases from J, the junction kept 6 bases outside the gene matches. In germline, CDR1 is MDHEN, CDR2 SYDVKM. Here the CDR3 reads CASSFLSGRGQFF. The CDR3 DNA is TGTGCCAGCAGTTTCTTGAGCGGGAGGGGACAGTTCTTC.

The sample holds one count of this clone. The V gene is TRBV19, the J gene TRBJ1-1; D is unresolved. V lost 7 bases to trimming and J lost 1 base, with 13 bases between them. The CDR3 extends over 14 amino acids. Germline CDR1 LNHDA, CDR2 SQIVND (reference sequence). The CDR3 DNA is TGTGCCAGTACCCCCGGGCGGAGGAACACTGAAGCTTTCTTT. Encoded protein: CASTPGRRNTEAFF.

This chain links TRBV28 with TRBJ1-6; 7 bases align to TRBD1. CDR1 and CDR2 from the germline V gene are MDHEN and SYDVKM. The CDR3 has 15 amino acids. V lost 11 bases to trimming and J lost 3 bases; unmatched junction nucleotides: 10. As DNA, the CDR3 is TGTGCCTGTGCCCGGGACAGCCTCTATAATTCACCCCTCCACTTT. Translating gives CACARDSLYNSPLHF.

This rearrangement joins TRBV27 to TRBJ2-7, with TRBD1 matching 9 bases. Looked up from germline, CDR1 is MNHEY and CDR2 is SMNVEV (reference sequence). The CDR3 is 14 amino acids. The ends lost 6 bases at V and 4 bases at J; junction bases unmatched: 7. CDR3 loop: CASRTTGGVYEQYF. DNA of the CDR3: TGTGCCAGCAGAACCACAGGGGGCGTTTACGAGCAGTACTTC.

This clone occurred once. This chain links TRBV18 with TRBJ1-1; TRBD1 agrees at 7 bases. CDR3 size: 15 residues. Trimming at V came to 6 bases and at J to 3 bases, leaving 10 bases not matched to a gene. The germline V gene has CDR1 KGHSH and CDR2 LQKENI. The CDR3 protein is CASSSRQGWDTEAFF. CDR3 in DNA: TGTGCCAGCTCCTCCCGACAGGGCTGGGACACTGAAGCTTTCTTT.

The chain employs TRBV4-1 and TRBJ1-2, with D perhaps matching TRBD1 (5 bases). Trimming took off 3 bases at V and 3 bases at J, with 14 bases between the two ends. Germline assignment: CDR1 MGHRA and CDR2 YSYEKL. The CDR3 is made up of 15 amino acids. The DNA of the CDR3 is TGCGCCAGCAGCCATCCCTTTCGAGGGGACTATGGCTACACCTTC. It encodes CASSHPFRGDYGYTF.

The chain couples TRBV30 to TRBJ1-5; a possible D gene is TRBD1 (5 bases). This CDR3 contains 14 residues. Germline-derived CDR1 and CDR2 are GTSNPN and SVGIG (reference sequence). V lost 0 bases, J lost 3 bases, and 9 bases lay in between. The CDR3 is CAWSVRRANQPQHF. CDR3 DNA: TGTGCCTGGAGTGTACGCAGGGCCAATCAGCCCCAGCATTTT.

This chain joins TRBV28 and TRBJ2-1; 10 nucleotides agree with TRBD1. This CDR3 has 17 residues. After removal of 6 bases from V and 1 base from J, the junction contained 9 bases not matched to a gene. CDR1 and CDR2 (germline): MDHEN, SYDVKM. The CDR3 loop is CASSPQRGQGSYNEQFF. The CDR3 DNA reads as TGTGCCAGCAGCCCACAGAGGGGACAGGGGTCCTACAATGAGCAGTTCTTC. The variable domain in full, completed from reference TRBV28 and TRBJ2-1, reads DVKVTQSSRYLVKRTGEKVFLECVQDMDHENMFWYRQDPGLGLRLIYFSYDVKMKEKGDIPEGYSVSREKKERFSLILESASTNQTSMYLCASSPQRGQGSYNEQFFGPGTRLTVL.